Listed here are 21 T cell receptor beta chains from one sample, sequenced in a study of T cell responses to AZD1222 COVID-19 vaccine. Sequencing was performed with immunoSEQ multiplex PCR; in TCRdb, only in-frame clones are kept and a portion is missing. The table has 110,000 or so clones, about 91% seen once. The starting material was peripheral blood, obtained 28 days after the second AZD1222 dose. The receptors were gathered from an adult who received the AZD1222 COVID-19 vaccine.

The V gene is TRBV4-1, the J gene TRBJ2-7; possible D gene TRBD1, 6 bases. V was trimmed by 1 base and J by 3 bases, leaving 10 bases between them. The CDR3 extends over 14 amino acids. From germline, CDR1 is MGHRA and CDR2 YSYEKL. The CDR3 region is CASSQAGHLYEQYF. CDR3 bases: TGCGCCAGCAGCCAAGCGGGACACCTCTACGAGCAGTACTTC.

This clone came up a few times. This chain links TRBV9 with TRBJ2-3, with a weak D call TRBD2 (6 bases). Trimming removed 3 bases at V and 3 bases at J, with 17 bases between. The CDR3 length is 16 residues. Looked up from germline, CDR1 is SGDLS and CDR2 is YYNGEE. The CDR3 here is CASSGTHGRATDTQYF. CDR3 DNA sequence: TGTGCCAGCAGCGGTACCCACGGGAGAGCGACAGATACGCAGTATTTT.

The CDR3 bases are TGTGCCAGCAGTTACATGGGTCATAGCAATCAGCCCCAGCATTTT. This sequence encodes CASSYMGHSNQPQHF. The chain carries TRBV6-2 or TRBV6-3 and TRBJ1-5; D gene ambiguous. Germline V CDR1 and CDR2: MNHEY, SVGEGT. V was pared by 2 bases and J by 0 bases, with 8 bases between. The CDR3 spans 15 residues.

This clone was picked up one time. This chain joins TRBV6-5 and TRBJ2-2, with 9 bases that match TRBD2. The CDR3 spans 15 residues. V gave up 4 bases and J gave up 2 bases; unmatched junction bases: 2. CDR1 and CDR2 (germline): MNHEY, SVGAGI. As DNA, the CDR3 is TGTGCCAGCAGTTTAGCGGGGGTTAACACCGGGGAGCTGTTTTTT. Its translation: CASSLAGVNTGELFF.

The table lists this clone with a few counts. The V call is TRBV18, the J call TRBJ1-3; D uncertain. CDR1 is KGHSH, CDR2 LQKENI, per germline. V was clipped by 3 bases and J by 4 bases, with 16 bases between them. The CDR3 is 16 amino acids. The CDR3 spells CASSPAQEMAGNTIYF. The CDR3 DNA sequence: TGTGCCAGCTCACCTGCGCAGGAGATGGCGGGAAACACCATATATTTT.

The genes are TRBV2 and TRBJ2-3; no reliable D call. The CDR3 covers 15 residues. Trimming shortened V by 0 bases and J by 0 bases, and 7 bases separated the two germline ends. Germline values: CDR1 SNHLY, CDR2 FYNNEI. The CDR3 loop reads CASSEASWSTDTQYF. CDR3 nucleotide sequence: TGTGCCAGCAGTGAAGCTAGCTGGAGCACAGATACGCAGTATTTT.

The chain uses TRBV10-3 and TRBJ2-7; 8 positions match TRBD1. Germline V gene sequence: CDR1 ENHRY, CDR2 SYGVKD. Losses at the gene ends were 4 bases for V and 7 bases for J; bases not matched to a gene: 9. CDR3 length: 14 amino acids. CDR3 amino acids: CAISGRTGTGEQYF. CDR3 in DNA: TGTGCCATCAGTGGACGGACAGGGACTGGGGAGCAGTACTTC.

J is TRBJ2-1 and V is TRBV9, with TRBD2 matching over 7 bases. V was pared by 4 bases and J by 0 bases, with 7 bases of the junction left unmatched. The CDR3 contains 16 residues. CDR1 and CDR2 (germline): SGDLS, YYNGEE. The CDR3 loop reads CASSSGAGFSYNEQFF. The CDR3 DNA is TGTGCCAGCAGCTCGGGAGCGGGGTTCTCCTACAATGAGCAGTTCTTC.

This rearrangement joins TRBV18 to TRBJ2-3; D is undetermined. Trimming pared 3 bases from V and 2 bases from J, leaving 6 bases between. The V gene's germline CDR1 is KGHSH and CDR2 LQKENI. The CDR3 is made up of 13 amino acids. The DNA for the CDR3 is TGTGCCAGCTCACCGGGGAACACAGATACGCAGTATTTT. Translation gives CASSPGNTDTQYF.

This sequence joins TRBV11-2 and TRBJ2-3, with D unclear. The germline V gene encodes CDR1 SGHAT and CDR2 FQNNGV. The V end lost 3 bases, the J end lost 0 bases, and 10 bases lay between the germline ends. The CDR3 has 15 residues. CDR3 sequence (DNA): TGTGCCAGCAGCTTCCAGACATTCAGCACAGATACGCAGTATTTT. Its translation is CASSFQTFSTDTQYF.

The chain has TRBV28 and TRBJ2-5, with a tentative D call TRBD2 (6 bases). The CDR3 has 12 amino acids. V was cut by 5 bases and J by 6 bases, with 10 bases left in between. Looked up from germline, CDR1 is MDHEN and CDR2 is SYDVKM. The CDR3 coding sequence is TGTGCCAGCAGTACGGGACTCCAGACCCAGTACTTC. It codes for CASSTGLQTQYF.

J is TRBJ2-3 and V is TRBV10-3; either TRBD1 or TRBD2 may supply D (5 bases each). Germline values: CDR1 ENHRY, CDR2 SYGVKD. V lost 3 bases, J lost 6 bases, and 10 bases lay in between. CDR3 length: 13 residues. The DNA for the CDR3 is TGTGCCATCAGTGACTTATGGGGGGATACGCAGTATTTT. Protein: CAISDLWGDTQYF.

This sequence joins TRBV7-3 and TRBJ2-3; D is tentatively TRBD1 or TRBD2 (6 bases each). The CDR3 is made up of 15 amino acids. CDR1 SGHTA and CDR2 FQGTGA come from the germline V gene. V dropped 5 bases and J dropped 9 bases, with 21 bases sitting between them. CDR3 nucleotide sequence: TGTGCCAGCAGCCCGAACGGAGGGGGGATGGGGACGCAGTATTTT. Encoded protein: CASSPNGGGMGTQYF.

The chain is built from TRBV11-3 and TRBJ2-2; D is possibly TRBD2 (5 bases). This CDR3 spans 14 amino acids. Trimming removed 1 base from V and 6 bases from J, with 9 bases in between. Per the germline V gene, CDR1 is SGHNT and CDR2 is YENEEA. The CDR3 DNA sequence: TGTGCCAGCAGCTTAGGTTTGAGGGCCGGGGAGCTGTTTTTT. Protein sequence: CASSLGLRAGELFF.

The V and J genes are TRBV5-4 and TRBJ1-4; the match to TRBD1 covers 9 bases. Germline CDR1 and CDR2: SGHNT and YYREEE (reference sequence). Trimming removed 4 bases from V and 8 bases from J; junction bases left unmatched: 6. The CDR3 has 14 residues. In nucleotides, the CDR3 is TGTGCCAGCAGCCTACAGGGGGCGGAGGAAAAACTGTTTTTT. The encoded protein is CASSLQGAEEKLFF.

A note on this clone: Other DNA sequences of this sample code for an identical CDR3. This chain joins TRBV4-3 and TRBJ2-5, with 8 bases lining up with TRBD1. Germline V gene data show CDR1 as LGHNA and CDR2 as YSLEER. The J segment lost 5 bases and the V segment lost 0 bases, leaving 5 bases of the junction unmatched. This CDR3 spans 15 amino acids. The CDR3 region has the DNA TGCGCCAGCAGCCAAGACCAGGGGGCGAGGGAGACCCAGTACTTC. It yields the protein CASSQDQGARETQYF.

This clone was detected a few times. This chain joins TRBV7-3 and TRBJ2-1; TRBD2 matches at 11 bases. V was clipped by 0 bases and J by 6 bases; unmatched bases: 10. Germline loops: CDR1 SGHTA, CDR2 FQGTGA. This CDR3 is built from 18 residues. CDR3 DNA sequence: TGTGCCAGCAGCTTAACCGCCCTAACTAGCGGGGGCCCCAATGAGCAGTTCTTC. Amino acid sequence: CASSLTALTSGGPNEQFF. The variable domain in full, with the rest retrieved from reference TRBV7-3 and TRBJ2-1, is GAGVSQTPSNKVTEKGKYVELRCDPISGHTALYWYRQSLGQGPEFLIYFQGTGAADDSGLPNDRFFAVRPEGSVSTLKIQRTERGDSAVYLCASSLTALTSGGPNEQFFGPGTRLTVL.

The chain has TRBV5-4 and TRBJ1-3, with a possible D match to TRBD1 (5 bases). V lost 7 bases and J lost 4, with 15 bases in between. The CDR3 contains 14 residues. Germline loops: CDR1 SGHNT, CDR2 YYREEE (reference sequence). The CDR3 DNA reads TGTGCCAGCCGACTCTCGACAGACGGAAACACCATATATTTT. Protein: CASRLSTDGNTIYF.

The CDR3 DNA follows: TGTGCCAGTAACAGCCTCGGGTCTGGAAACACCATATATTTT. The encoded protein is CASNSLGSGNTIYF. V gene TRBV19 combines with J gene TRBJ1-3; D call uncertain. This CDR3 region has 14 residues. Trimming shortened V by 7 bases and J by 1 base, and 11 bases separated the two germline ends. Per the germline V gene, CDR1 is LNHDA and CDR2 is SQIVND (reference sequence).

This chain links TRBV7-9 with TRBJ1-3; D may be TRBD1 (5 bases). CDR3 length: 14 amino acids. Germline V gives CDR1 SEHNR, CDR2 FQNEAQ (reference sequence). V was clipped by 7 bases and J by 3 bases, with 13 bases between them. The CDR3: CASTGRGYGNTIYF. The CDR3 DNA is TGTGCCAGCACTGGAAGGGGATATGGAAACACCATATATTTT. The whole variable domain, remainder taken from reference TRBV7-9 and TRBJ1-3, is DTGVSQNPRHKITKRGQNVTFRCDPISEHNRLYWYRQTLGQGPEFLTYFQNEAQLEKSRLLSDRFSAERPKGSFSTLEIQRTEQGDSAMYLCASTGRGYGNTIYFGEGSWLTVV.

This sequence joins TRBV6-1 and TRBJ1-2; D is undetermined. V lost 1 base and J lost 0, with 12 bases in between. Germline assignment: CDR1 MNHNS and CDR2 SASEGT. This CDR3 contains 16 residues. CDR3 coding DNA: TGTGCCAGCAGTGAAGGTCTGCGGCAGACTAACTATGGCTACACCTTC. Residues: CASSEGLRQTNYGYTF.